Detailed here is one TCR beta chain. These data are taken from a study of blood T cell repertoires in COVID-19. Study in general: Both acute and convalescent COVID-19 samples were obtained from the United States, Italy and Spain. PBMCs, B-cell-depleted T cells, or T cells provided the cDNA or gDNA that made up the material.

CDR1 is SGHVS and CDR2 is FNYEAQ in the germline V gene. The CDR3 length is 15 residues. V shed 1 base, J shed 4 bases, and the junction held 2 bases outside the gene matches. Enrollment of patients from Seattle took place during active infection, with longitudinal follow-up. In the original workflow: Estimates of nucleated cell counts were drawn from the amplification of reference gene primers. Repertoires were generated with immunoSEQ multiplex PCR, while TCRdb's copy carries only in-frame clones and drops some. V and J calls and clone size are copied from that table; D and trimming were computed from the DNA. Of 200,000 to 250,000 clones listed, 80% to 90% were seen once; the top ten hold less than 3%.

This TCR was recovered from a man aged 30-40 years with COVID-19, enrolled during active disease. Sample: peripheral blood. This sequence joins TRBV7-6 and TRBJ2-3; 10 bases are shared with TRBD1. The CDR3 region is CASSLGTGGADTQYF. The CDR3 DNA is TGTGCCAGCAGCTTAGGGACAGGGGGTGCAGATACGCAGTATTTT.